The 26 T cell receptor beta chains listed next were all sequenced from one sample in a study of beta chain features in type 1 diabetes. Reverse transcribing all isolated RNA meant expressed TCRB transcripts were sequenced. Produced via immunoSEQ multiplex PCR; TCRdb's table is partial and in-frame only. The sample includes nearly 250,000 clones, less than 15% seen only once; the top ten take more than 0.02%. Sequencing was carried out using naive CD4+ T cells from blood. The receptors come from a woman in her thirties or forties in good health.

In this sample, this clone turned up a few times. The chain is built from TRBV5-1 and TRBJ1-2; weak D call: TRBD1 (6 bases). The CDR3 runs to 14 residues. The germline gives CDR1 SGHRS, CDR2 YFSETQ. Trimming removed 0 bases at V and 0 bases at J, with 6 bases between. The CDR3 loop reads CASSLEGANYGYTF. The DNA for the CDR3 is TGCGCCAGCAGCTTGGAGGGGGCTAACTATGGCTACACCTTC.

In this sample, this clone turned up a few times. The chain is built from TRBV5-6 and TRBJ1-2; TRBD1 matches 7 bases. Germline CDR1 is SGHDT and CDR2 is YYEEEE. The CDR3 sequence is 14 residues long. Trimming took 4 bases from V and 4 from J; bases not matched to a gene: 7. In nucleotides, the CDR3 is TGTGCCAGCAGCCCGAGGGACAGCATCTATGGCTACACCTTC. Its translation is CASSPRDSIYGYTF.

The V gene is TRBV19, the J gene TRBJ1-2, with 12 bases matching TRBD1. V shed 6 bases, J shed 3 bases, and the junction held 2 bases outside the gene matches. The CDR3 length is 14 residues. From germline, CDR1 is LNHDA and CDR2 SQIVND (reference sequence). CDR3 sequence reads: CASRGQGADYGYTF. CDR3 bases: TGTGCCAGTAGGGGACAGGGGGCGGACTATGGCTACACCTTC. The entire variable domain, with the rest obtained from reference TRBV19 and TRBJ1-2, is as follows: DGGITQSPKYLFRKEGQNVTLSCEQNLNHDAMYWYRQDPGQGLRLIYYSQIVNDFQKGDIAEGYSVSREKKESFPLTVTSAQKNPTAFYLCASRGQGADYGYTFGSGTRLTVV.

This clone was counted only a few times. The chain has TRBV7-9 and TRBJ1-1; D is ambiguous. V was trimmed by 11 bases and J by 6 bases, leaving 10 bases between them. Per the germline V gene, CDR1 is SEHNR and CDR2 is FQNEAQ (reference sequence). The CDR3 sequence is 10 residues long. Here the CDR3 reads CAWSGAEAFF. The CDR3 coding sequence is TGTGCCTGGTCCGGGGCTGAAGCTTTCTTT. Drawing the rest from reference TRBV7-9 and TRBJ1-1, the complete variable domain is DTGVSQNPRHKITKRGQNVTFRCDPISEHNRLYWYRQTLGQGPEFLTYFQNEAQLEKSRLLSDRFSAERPKGSFSTLEIQRTEQGDSAMYLCAWSGAEAFFGQGTRLTVV.

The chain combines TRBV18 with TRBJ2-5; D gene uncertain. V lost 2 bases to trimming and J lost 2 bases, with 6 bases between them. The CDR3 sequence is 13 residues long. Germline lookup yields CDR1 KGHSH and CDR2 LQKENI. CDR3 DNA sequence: TGTGCCAGCTCACCAGATGAGCAAGAGACCCAGTACTTC. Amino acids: CASSPDEQETQYF. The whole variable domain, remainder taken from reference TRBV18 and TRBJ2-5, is NAGVMQNPRHLVRRRGQEARLRCSPMKGHSHVYWYRQLPEEGLKFMVYLQKENIIDESGMPKERFSAEFPKEGPSILRIQQVVRGDSAAYFCASSPDEQETQYFGPGTRLLVL.

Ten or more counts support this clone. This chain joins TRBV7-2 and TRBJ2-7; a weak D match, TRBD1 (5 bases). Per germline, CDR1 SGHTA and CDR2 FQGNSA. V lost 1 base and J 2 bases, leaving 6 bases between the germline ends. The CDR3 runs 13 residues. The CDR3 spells CASSLVQAYEQYF. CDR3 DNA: TGTGCCAGCAGCTTAGTACAGGCCTACGAGCAGTACTTC.

CDR3 residues: CASSEVATGWSEQFF. For the CDR3, the DNA is TGTGCCAGCAGTGAAGTCGCGACAGGTTGGAGTGAGCAGTTCTTC. The chain combines TRBV6-1 with TRBJ2-1; D is perhaps TRBD1 (6 bases). Trimming took 1 base from V and 9 from J, leaving 16 bases between them. Germline V gene lookup returns CDR1 MNHNS and CDR2 SASEGT. The CDR3 extends over 15 amino acids.

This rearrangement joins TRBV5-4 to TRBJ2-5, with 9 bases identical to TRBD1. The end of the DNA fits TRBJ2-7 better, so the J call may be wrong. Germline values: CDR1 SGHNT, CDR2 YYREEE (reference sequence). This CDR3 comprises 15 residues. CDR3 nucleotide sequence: TGTGCCAGCAGCACGGACAGGGGAGGAACCTACGAGCAGTACTTC. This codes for CASSTDRGGTYEQYF.

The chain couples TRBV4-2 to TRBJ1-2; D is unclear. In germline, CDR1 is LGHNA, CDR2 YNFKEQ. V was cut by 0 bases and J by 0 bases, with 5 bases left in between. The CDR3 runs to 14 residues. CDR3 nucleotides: TGTGCCAGCAGCCAAGACCAGACTAACTATGGCTACACCTTC. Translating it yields CASSQDQTNYGYTF.

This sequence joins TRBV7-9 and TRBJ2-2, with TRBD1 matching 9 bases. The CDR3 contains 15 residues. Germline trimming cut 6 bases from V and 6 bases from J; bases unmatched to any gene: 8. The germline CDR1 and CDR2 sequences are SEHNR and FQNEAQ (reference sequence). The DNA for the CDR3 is TGTGCCAGCAGTCTAACAGGGGGCGAGGCCGGGGAGCTGTTTTTT. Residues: CASSLTGGEAGELFF.

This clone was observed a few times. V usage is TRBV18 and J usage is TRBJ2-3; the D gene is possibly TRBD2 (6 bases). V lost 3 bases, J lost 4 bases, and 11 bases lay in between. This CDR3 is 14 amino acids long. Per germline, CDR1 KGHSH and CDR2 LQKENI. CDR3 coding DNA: TGTGCCAGCTCACCGGGAGGACGACCAGATACGCAGTATTTT. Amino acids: CASSPGGRPDTQYF.

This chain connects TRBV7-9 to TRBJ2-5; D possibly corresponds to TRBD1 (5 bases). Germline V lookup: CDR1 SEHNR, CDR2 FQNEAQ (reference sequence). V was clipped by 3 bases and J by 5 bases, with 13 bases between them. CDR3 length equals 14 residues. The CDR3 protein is CASSFAMQGETQYF. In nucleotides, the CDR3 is TGTGCCAGCAGCTTTGCTATGCAGGGTGAGACCCAGTACTTC.

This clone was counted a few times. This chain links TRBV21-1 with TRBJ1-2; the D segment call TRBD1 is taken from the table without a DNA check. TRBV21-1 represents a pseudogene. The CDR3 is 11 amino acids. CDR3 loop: CANDRASDYTF. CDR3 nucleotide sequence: TGTGCCAACGACAGGGCCTCGGACTACACCTTC.

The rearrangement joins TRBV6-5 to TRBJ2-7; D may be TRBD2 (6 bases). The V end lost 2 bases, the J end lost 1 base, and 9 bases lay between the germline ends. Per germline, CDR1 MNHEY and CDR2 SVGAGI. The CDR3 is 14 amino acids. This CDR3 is CASSYGGASYEQYF. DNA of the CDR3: TGTGCCAGCAGTTACGGAGGGGCTTCCTACGAGCAGTACTTC.

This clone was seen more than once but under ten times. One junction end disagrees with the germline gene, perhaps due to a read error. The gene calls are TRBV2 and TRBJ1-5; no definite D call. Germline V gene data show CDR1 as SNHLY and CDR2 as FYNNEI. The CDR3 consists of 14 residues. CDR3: CASREGWAVEAQHF. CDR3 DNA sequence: TGTGCCAGCAGGGAAGGGTGGGCAGTAGAAGCCCAGCATTTT.

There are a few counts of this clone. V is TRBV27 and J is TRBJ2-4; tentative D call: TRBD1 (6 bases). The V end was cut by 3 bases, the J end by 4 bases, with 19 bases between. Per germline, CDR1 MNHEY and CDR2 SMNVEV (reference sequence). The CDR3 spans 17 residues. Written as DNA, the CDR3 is TGTGCCAGCAGTTTTGTTTCACAGGGATCGGGGAAAAACATTCAGTACTTC. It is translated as CASSFVSQGSGKNIQYF.

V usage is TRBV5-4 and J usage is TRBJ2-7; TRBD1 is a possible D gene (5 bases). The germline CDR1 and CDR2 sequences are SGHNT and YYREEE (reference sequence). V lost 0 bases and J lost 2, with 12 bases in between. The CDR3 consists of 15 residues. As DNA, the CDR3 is TGTGCCAGCAGCTTGGCCGCAGGGAAGACCTACGAGCAGTACTTC. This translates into CASSLAAGKTYEQYF.

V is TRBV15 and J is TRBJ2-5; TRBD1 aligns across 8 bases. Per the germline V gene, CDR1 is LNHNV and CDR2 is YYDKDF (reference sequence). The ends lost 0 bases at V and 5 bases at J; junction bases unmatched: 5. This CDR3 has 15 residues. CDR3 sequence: CATSRDRDRTETQYF. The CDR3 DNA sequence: TGTGCCACCAGCAGAGATAGGGACAGGACGGAGACCCAGTACTTC.

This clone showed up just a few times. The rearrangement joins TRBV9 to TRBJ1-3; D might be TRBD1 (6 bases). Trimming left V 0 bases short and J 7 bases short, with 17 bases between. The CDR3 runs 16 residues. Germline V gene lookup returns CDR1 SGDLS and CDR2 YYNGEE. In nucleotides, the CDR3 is TGTGCCAGCAGCGTAGGAGGAAGGAAACAGGGTAACACCATATATTTT. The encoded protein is CASSVGGRKQGNTIYF.

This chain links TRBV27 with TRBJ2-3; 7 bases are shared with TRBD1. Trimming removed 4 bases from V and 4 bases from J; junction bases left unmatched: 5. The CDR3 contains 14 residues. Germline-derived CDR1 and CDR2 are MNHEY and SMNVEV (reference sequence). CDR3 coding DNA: TGTGCCAGCAGTTCCAACAGGGGTCCAGATACGCAGTATTTT. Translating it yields CASSSNRGPDTQYF.

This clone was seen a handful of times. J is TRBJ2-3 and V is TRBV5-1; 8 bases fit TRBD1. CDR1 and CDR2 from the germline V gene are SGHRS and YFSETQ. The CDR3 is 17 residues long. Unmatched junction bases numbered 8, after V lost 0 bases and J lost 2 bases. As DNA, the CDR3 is TGCGCCAGCAGCTTGGACCCCAGGGGGCTCCACACAGATACGCAGTATTTT. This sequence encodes CASSLDPRGLHTDTQYF.

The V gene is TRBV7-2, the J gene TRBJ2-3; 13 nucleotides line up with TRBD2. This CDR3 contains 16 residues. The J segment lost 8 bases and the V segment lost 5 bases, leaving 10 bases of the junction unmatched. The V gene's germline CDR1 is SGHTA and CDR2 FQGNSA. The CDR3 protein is CASSQGLAGEQGTQYF. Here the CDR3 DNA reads TGTGCCAGCAGCCAAGGACTAGCGGGGGAGCAAGGTACGCAGTATTTT.

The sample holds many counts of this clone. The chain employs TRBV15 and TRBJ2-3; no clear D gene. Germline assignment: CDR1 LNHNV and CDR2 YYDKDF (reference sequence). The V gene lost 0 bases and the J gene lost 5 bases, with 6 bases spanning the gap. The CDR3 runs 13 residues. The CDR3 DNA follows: TGTGCCACCAGCAGAGAAGCCGTAGATACGCAGTATTTT. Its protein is CATSREAVDTQYF.

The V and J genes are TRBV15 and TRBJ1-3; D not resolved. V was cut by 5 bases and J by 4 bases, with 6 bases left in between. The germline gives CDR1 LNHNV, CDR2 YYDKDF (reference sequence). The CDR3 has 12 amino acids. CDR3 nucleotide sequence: TGTGCCACCAGCGTACAGGGAAACACCATATATTTT. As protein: CATSVQGNTIYF.

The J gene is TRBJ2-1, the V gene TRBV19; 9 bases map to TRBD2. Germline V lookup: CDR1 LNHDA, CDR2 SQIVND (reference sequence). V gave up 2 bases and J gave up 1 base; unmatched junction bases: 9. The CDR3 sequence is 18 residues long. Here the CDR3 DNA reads TGTGCCAGTAGTATACCCTTTGGACTAGCGCCGTCCTACAATGAGCAGTTCTTC. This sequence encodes CASSIPFGLAPSYNEQFF.

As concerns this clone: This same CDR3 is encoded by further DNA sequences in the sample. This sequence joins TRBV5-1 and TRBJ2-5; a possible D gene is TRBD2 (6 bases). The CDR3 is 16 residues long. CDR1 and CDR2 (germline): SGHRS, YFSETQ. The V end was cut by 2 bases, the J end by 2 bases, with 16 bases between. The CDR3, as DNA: TGCGCCAGCAGCTTCGGCAATCTAGCGAAACAAGAGACCCAGTACTTC. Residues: CASSFGNLAKQETQYF.